These 28 T cell receptor beta chains came from one sample sequenced in a study of T-cell memory formation after mild COVID-19. TCRdb recomputed calls from the 5' RACE reads with MiXCR, one row per CDR3 protein. The data contain nearly 250,000 distinct CDR3 sequences, 15% of them seen just once; the ten biggest clones take up 2% to 2.5%. The sequencing sample was made of PBMCs or a T cell subset sorted from them (not recorded which). These receptors all come from an adult woman who had mild COVID-19 (a few samples of this study predate the infection). Cell type and time point are not known.

This clonotype was detected a few times. The J gene is TRBJ2-1, the V gene TRBV7-6; TRBD2 matches at 9 bases. This CDR3 has 17 amino acids. V shed 4 bases, J shed 0 bases, and the junction held 7 bases outside the gene matches. Germline CDR1 reads SGHVS; CDR2 reads FNYEAQ. The DNA for the CDR3 is TGTGCCAGCAGCTCTCAAGCGGGGGGATACTCCTACAATGAGCAGTTCTTC. It translates to CASSSQAGGYSYNEQFF.

The CDR3: CASSSFPGGELFF. The CDR3 DNA follows: TGTGCCAGCAGTTCTTTTCCGGGCGGGGAGCTGTTTTTT. The rearrangement uses TRBV6-5 and TRBJ2-2, with D uncertain. The CDR3 contains 13 residues. CDR1 is MNHEY, CDR2 SVGAGI, per germline. Trimming took off 4 bases at V and 7 bases at J, with 10 bases between the two ends.

The V and J genes are TRBV6-1 and TRBJ1-2; TRBD1 matches 8 bases. V shed 5 bases, J shed 4 bases, and the junction held 6 bases outside the gene matches. This CDR3 comprises 14 residues. Per germline, CDR1 MNHNS and CDR2 SASEGT. This chain's CDR3 is CASSPGQGPYGYTF. The CDR3 bases are TGTGCCAGCAGTCCAGGACAGGGACCCTATGGCTACACCTTC.

The chain carries TRBV24-1 and TRBJ2-3, with D possibly TRBD2 on 6 matching bases. Looked up from germline, CDR1 is KGHDR and CDR2 is SFDVKD. The CDR3 spans 16 residues. V lost 2 bases and J 2 bases, leaving 13 bases between the germline ends. The CDR3 DNA follows: TGTGCCACCAGTGATTCCTGGGGCGGGGTCACAGATACGCAGTATTTT. It is translated as CATSDSWGGVTDTQYF.

This clonotype was seen more than once but under ten times. Compared with germline, one end of the junction differs, possibly owing to a read error. This sequence joins TRBV2 and TRBJ2-3; unclear D gene. The CDR3 spans 9 residues. The germline V gene has CDR1 SNHLY and CDR2 FYNNEI. This CDR3 reads CASRDTQYF. CDR3 DNA: TGTGCCAGCAGAGATACGCAGTATTTT.

This clonotype was seen only a few times. J is TRBJ1-3 and V is TRBV4-2; possibly TRBD1 for D (5 bases). V was trimmed by 5 bases and J by 2 bases, leaving 22 bases between them. Germline CDR1 LGHNA, CDR2 YNFKEQ. This CDR3 region has 18 residues. DNA for the CDR3: TGTGCCAGCAGCGCAAAATACCCCGGGGGGGGTGCTGGAAACACCATATATTTT. Residues: CASSAKYPGGGAGNTIYF.

This clonotype has a handful of counts. The chain links TRBV7-9 to TRBJ1-1; 7 bases are shared with TRBD1. This CDR3 comprises 12 residues. The V segment lost 2 bases and the J segment 10 bases; nucleotides outside the gene matches: 4. The germline V gene encodes CDR1 SEHNR and CDR2 FQNEAQ (reference sequence). Here the CDR3 reads CASSLNTGVAFF. DNA for the CDR3: TGTGCCAGCAGCTTAAACACAGGGGTAGCTTTCTTT. Using reference TRBV7-9 and TRBJ1-1 for the parts outside the CDR3, the full variable domain is DTGVSQNPRHKITKRGQNVTFRCDPISEHNRLYWYRQTLGQGPEFLTYFQNEAQLEKSRLLSDRFSAERPKGSFSTLEIQRTEQGDSAMYLCASSLNTGVAFFGQGTRLTVV.

The J gene is TRBJ2-5, the V gene TRBV7-2, with TRBD1 matching over 8 bases. The CDR3 consists of 16 residues. The germline V gene encodes CDR1 SGHTA and CDR2 FQGNSA. Unmatched junction bases numbered 13, after V lost 5 bases and J lost 5 bases. The CDR3 DNA sequence: TGTGCCAGCAGCCGCCGGGGCAGGGGGCTGGGGGAGACCCAGTACTTC. Amino acid sequence: CASSRRGRGLGETQYF.

This clonotype was counted between two and nine times. The V gene is TRBV10-2, the J gene TRBJ2-1; maybe TRBD2 (7 bases). Trimming took 0 bases from V and 3 from J, leaving 12 bases between them. CDR3 length equals 16 residues. The V gene's germline CDR1 is WSHSY and CDR2 SAAADI. The CDR3 DNA sequence: TGCGCCAGCAGTGAGTCGAGGGGGGGATACTACAATGAGCAGTTCTTC. It is translated as CASSESRGGYYNEQFF.

This clonotype was counted at least ten times. As DNA, the CDR3 is TGTGCCAGCAGCCCGGGGACAGGGGGAAACACCATATATTTT. Encoded protein: CASSPGTGGNTIYF. This chain joins TRBV7-2 and TRBJ1-3, with 9 positions matching TRBD1. This CDR3 is 14 amino acids long. Unmatched junction bases numbered 3, after V lost 5 bases and J lost 4 bases. Looked up from germline, CDR1 is SGHTA and CDR2 is FQGNSA.

This clonotype was observed a handful of times. The rearrangement links TRBV7-8 to TRBJ1-2; a possible D gene is TRBD1 (5 bases). Germline values: CDR1 SGHVS, CDR2 FQNEAQ. The V end lost 2 bases, the J end lost 3 bases, and 7 bases lay between the germline ends. This CDR3 region has 13 residues. The CDR3 spells CASSLWGDYGYTF. CDR3 coding DNA: TGTGCCAGCAGCTTATGGGGGGACTATGGCTACACCTTC.

The chain links TRBV20-1 to TRBJ2-5, with D unclear. CDR1 and CDR2 from the germline V gene are DFQATT and SNEGSKA (reference sequence). The CDR3 contains 11 residues. This CDR3 is CSHMRGETQYF. The CDR3, as DNA: TGCAGCCATATGAGAGGAGAGACCCAGTACTTC.

In this sample, this clonotype turned up a few times. V is TRBV6-1 and J is TRBJ1-1, with D hard to call. The CDR3 is 13 amino acids. CDR1 MNHNS and CDR2 SASEGT come from the germline V gene. Trimming removed 4 bases at V and 0 bases at J, with 6 bases between. For the CDR3, the DNA is TGTGCCAGCAGTGCCACCTTGAACACTGAAGCTTTCTTT. Amino acid sequence: CASSATLNTEAFF.

The rearrangement joins TRBV7-2 to TRBJ2-3; 7 nucleotides line up with TRBD2. From germline, CDR1 is SGHTA and CDR2 FQGNSA. Trimming at V came to 5 bases and at J to 0 bases, leaving 8 bases not matched to a gene. The CDR3 loop spans 16 amino acids. The CDR3 bases are TGTGCCAGCAGCCCAATGTTTAGCGGGAGCACAGATACGCAGTATTTT. Protein product: CASSPMFSGSTDTQYF.

This clonotype was observed a handful of times. The chain links TRBV10-3 to TRBJ1-5; 9 nucleotides match TRBD1. V lost 0 bases, J lost 2 bases, and 8 bases stayed unmatched. This CDR3 contains 18 residues. Germline CDR1 ENHRY, CDR2 SYGVKD. The CDR3 bases are TGTGCCATCAGTGAGTCGGGGACAGGGAGGTTGGGCAATCAGCCCCAGCATTTT. Translated, it gives CAISESGTGRLGNQPQHF.

This clonotype was observed at least ten times. This chain uses TRBV4-2 with TRBJ2-7; 12 bases align to TRBD2. Germline V gene data show CDR1 as LGHNA and CDR2 as YNFKEQ. CDR3 length: 16 residues. Trimming removed 2 bases from V and 1 base from J; junction bases left unmatched: 3. The chain's CDR3 is CASSQRLAGVSYEQYF. The CDR3 DNA follows: TGTGCCAGCAGCCAAAGACTAGCGGGAGTTTCCTACGAGCAGTACTTC.

This chain uses TRBV7-3 with TRBJ2-1; 13 positions agree with TRBD2. From germline, CDR1 is SGHTA and CDR2 FQGTGA. Trimming removed 5 bases from V and 4 bases from J; junction bases left unmatched: 8. This CDR3 contains 17 residues. CDR3 protein: CASSPSGLAGDYNEQFF. In DNA form, the CDR3 reads TGTGCCAGCAGCCCATCAGGACTAGCGGGGGATTACAATGAGCAGTTCTTC. The full variable domain, in which reference TRBV7-3 and TRBJ2-1 provide the parts outside the CDR3, is GAGVSQTPSNKVTEKGKYVELRCDPISGHTALYWYRQSLGQGPEFLIYFQGTGAADDSGLPNDRFFAVRPEGSVSTLKIQRTERGDSAVYLCASSPSGLAGDYNEQFFGPGTRLTVL.

In its sample, this clonotype was seen many times. The genes are TRBV24-1 and TRBJ2-1, with D possibly TRBD1 on 5 matching bases. The V and J ends lost 3 bases and 6 bases respectively, with 14 bases between them. CDR3 length equals 15 residues. Germline V gene lookup returns CDR1 KGHDR and CDR2 SFDVKD. The CDR3 nucleotides are TGTGCCACCAGTGATACACGACCAGGGCCCAATGAGCAGTTCTTC. The encoded protein is CATSDTRPGPNEQFF.

There are a few counts of this clonotype. The rearrangement links TRBV12-3 or TRBV12-4 to TRBJ1-1; TRBD1 agrees at 9 bases. After removal of 7 bases from V and 3 bases from J, the junction contained 6 bases not matched to a gene. The CDR3 consists of 14 residues. Here the CDR3 reads CASTLDRGYTEAFF. The CDR3, as DNA: TGTGCCAGCACCTTGGACAGGGGCTACACTGAAGCTTTCTTT.

Written as DNA, the CDR3 is TGTGCCATCAGTGATTCTAGGTGGGAGCAGTTCTTC. Protein sequence: CAISDSRWEQFF. The chain uses TRBV10-3 and TRBJ2-1; D ambiguous. CDR1 and CDR2 (germline): ENHRY, SYGVKD. Between the trimmed V and J ends, which lost 3 bases and 10 bases, there was a span of 10 bases. CDR3 length: 12 amino acids.

The V and J genes are TRBV7-2 and TRBJ2-2; the match to TRBD2 covers 7 bases. The V segment lost 5 bases and the J segment 0 bases; nucleotides outside the gene matches: 9. From germline, CDR1 is SGHTA and CDR2 FQGNSA. This CDR3 has 17 amino acids. The CDR3 sequence: CASSPTGGGSNTGELFF. For the CDR3, the DNA is TGTGCCAGCAGCCCTACGGGAGGAGGGTCGAACACCGGGGAGCTGTTTTTT.

Here the CDR3 reads CASSIRGTSGGAGYNEQFF. The CDR3 coding sequence is TGCGCCAGCAGCATCCGCGGGACTAGCGGGGGGGCTGGCTACAATGAGCAGTTCTTC. This rearrangement joins TRBV5-1 to TRBJ2-1, with 16 bases that match TRBD2. This CDR3 comprises 19 residues. Germline CDR1 reads SGHRS; CDR2 reads YFSETQ. V trimming: 4 bases; J trimming: 3 bases; junction bases outside the gene matches: 10.

This chain joins TRBV29-1 and TRBJ1-1; unclear D gene. The V and J ends lost 4 bases and 7 bases respectively, with 10 bases between them. This CDR3 region has 11 residues. Germline CDR1 is SQVTM and CDR2 is ANQGSEA. The CDR3 spells CSVVGVHEAFF. CDR3 sequence (DNA): TGCAGCGTTGTCGGTGTTCATGAAGCTTTCTTT.

CDR3 DNA: TGCGCCAGCAGGGCGGAAGCGGGGGGTCTCTACAATGAGCAGTTCTTC. Encoded protein: CASRAEAGGLYNEQFF. V gene TRBV5-1 combines with J gene TRBJ2-1, with 9 bases fitting TRBD2. J lost 3 bases, V lost 5 bases, and 9 bases had no gene match. Germline assignment: CDR1 SGHRS and CDR2 YFSETQ. The CDR3 extends over 16 amino acids.

This clonotype appeared many times. The chain uses TRBV5-1 and TRBJ2-7; 7 bases line up with TRBD1. Trimming removed 3 bases from V and 0 bases from J; junction bases left unmatched: 3. The CDR3 is 14 residues long. The germline gives CDR1 SGHRS, CDR2 YFSETQ. The CDR3 sequence is CASSYDRASYEQYF. The CDR3 coding sequence is TGCGCCAGCAGCTACGACAGGGCCTCCTACGAGCAGTACTTC.

With regard to this clonotype: Since no conserved phenylalanine or tryptophan closes the CDR3, a read error is the likely cause. Because the CDR3's place on the DNA is in doubt, the DNA is left out and the CDR3 is given as listed by TCRdb. CDR3 residues: CAWSKGTSGKLFL. V gene TRBV30 combines with J gene TRBJ2-1; the D call in the table, TRBD2, was not verified against the DNA. Germline-derived CDR1 and CDR2 are GTSNPN and SVGIG (reference sequence). The CDR3 region is 13 residues in length, termini included.

This clonotype came up a few times. The gene calls are TRBV5-6 and TRBJ1-1, with D unclear. Germline V gives CDR1 SGHDT, CDR2 YYEEEE. With 3 bases removed from V and 12 bases from J, the gap between germline ends came to 15 bases. This CDR3 contains 12 residues. CDR3 residues: CASSSDWGVPFF. The CDR3 nucleotides are TGTGCCAGCAGCTCCGATTGGGGAGTACCTTTCTTT. Together with reference TRBV5-6 and TRBJ1-1, the CDR3 gives the full variable domain: DAGVTQSPTHLIKTRGQQVTLRCSPKSGHDTVSWYQQALGQGPQFIFQYYEEEERQRGNFPDRFSGHQFPNYSSELNVNALLLGDSALYLCASSSDWGVPFFGQGTRLTVV.

This clonotype was seen only a few times. The V and J genes are TRBV7-9 and TRBJ1-1; no reliable D call. The V end was cut by 10 bases, the J end by 0 bases, with 9 bases between. The CDR3 has 12 residues. The germline gives CDR1 SEHNR, CDR2 FQNEAQ (reference sequence). CDR3 bases: TGTGCCAACGGAAATCTGAACACTGAAGCTTTCTTT. It translates to CANGNLNTEAFF.